A single sample gave rise to the 31 T cell receptor beta chains below, sequenced in a study of graft-versus-host responses after intestinal transplantation. Sequenced by immunoSEQ multiplex PCR; TCRdb stores in-frame clones only, minus some. The sample carries 130,000 or so clones, approximately 94% recorded once. Antigen specificity for these receptors is unknown. Specimen: unstimulated CD4+ T cells sorted from spleen or lymph node cells, collected before intestinal transplant. The receptors here all came from a human donor who received an intestinal transplant.

This clone has a single count. The gene calls are TRBV4-1 and TRBJ2-7, with D possibly being TRBD1 (6 bases). Trimming pared 0 bases from V and 6 bases from J, leaving 21 bases between. The CDR3 consists of 17 residues. From germline, CDR1 is MGHRA and CDR2 YSYEKL. The DNA of the CDR3 is TGCGCCAGCAGCCAAGATATGGGTCAGGGGCCGCGGGTCGAGCAGTACTTC. Translation: CASSQDMGQGPRVEQYF.

The genes are TRBV28 and TRBJ2-7; D is perhaps TRBD1 (5 bases). Germline V gives CDR1 MDHEN, CDR2 SYDVKM. V gave up 5 bases and J gave up 0 bases, with 14 bases separating them. The CDR3 length is 15 residues. The CDR3 sequence is CASSLSGFLSYEQYF. The CDR3 DNA sequence: TGTGCCAGCAGTCTGTCAGGGTTCCTCTCCTACGAGCAGTACTTC.

This clone was observed once. This chain links TRBV2 with TRBJ2-5; D tentatively reads TRBD1 or TRBD2 (6 bases each). The germline V and J ends were trimmed by 2 bases and 2 bases, with 15 bases remaining between them. The germline gives CDR1 SNHLY, CDR2 FYNNEI. The CDR3 runs to 16 residues. CDR3 in DNA: TGTGCCAGCAGTGAATGGCCGGGGGCGGTACAAGAGACCCAGTACTTC. Translating gives CASSEWPGAVQETQYF.

The rearrangement links TRBV5-6 to TRBJ1-3; D gene ambiguous. The CDR3 covers 10 residues. V shed 7 bases and J shed 11 bases, with 10 bases lying between them. Germline V gene lookup returns CDR1 SGHDT and CDR2 YYEEEE. CDR3 residues: CASDPRPIYF. Here the CDR3 DNA reads TGTGCCAGCGATCCTCGACCCATATATTTT.

The chain is built from TRBV5-4 and TRBJ2-3; tentative D call: TRBD2 (6 bases). This CDR3 is built from 14 residues. The germline V and J ends were trimmed by 6 bases and 7 bases, with 18 bases remaining between them. The V gene's germline CDR1 is SGHNT and CDR2 YYREEE (reference sequence). The CDR3 DNA reads TGTGCCAGCACCCCGGACCCTAGCGCGAATACGCAGTATTTT. Protein product: CASTPDPSANTQYF.

The V call is TRBV2, the J call TRBJ1-1; D is ambiguous. There are 12 residues in the CDR3. CDR1 SNHLY and CDR2 FYNNEI come from the germline V gene. V lost 7 bases, J lost 5 bases, and 11 bases lay in between. CDR3 in DNA: TGTGCCAGCATGTGGTCGGGAACTGAAGCTTTCTTT. Protein sequence: CASMWSGTEAFF.

The chain links TRBV6-5 to TRBJ2-7, with 9 bases fitting TRBD1. V was clipped by 5 bases and J by 4 bases; unmatched bases: 6. The CDR3 runs 14 residues. Germline loops: CDR1 MNHEY, CDR2 SVGAGI. CDR3 in DNA: TGTGCCAGCAGTGCCGGGACAGGGCGTTACGAGCAGTACTTC. Encoded protein: CASSAGTGRYEQYF.

V and J are TRBV25-1 and TRBJ2-1; D may correspond to TRBD1 or TRBD2 (6 bases each). Germline CDR1 is MGHDK and CDR2 is SYGVNS. Trimming removed 10 bases from V and 9 bases from J, with 16 bases in between. This CDR3 comprises 12 residues. The CDR3 nucleotides are TGTGCCAACCCGGGGGCTGGGACTGAGCAGTTCTTC. It yields the protein CANPGAGTEQFF.

The rearrangement joins TRBV15 to TRBJ2-5, with 8 positions matching TRBD1. With V trimmed by 2 bases and J by 5 bases, 4 bases remained unmatched. Germline V gives CDR1 LNHNV, CDR2 YYDKDF (reference sequence). This CDR3 is built from 14 residues. The CDR3 reads CATSRQTGVETQYF. As DNA, the CDR3 is TGTGCCACCAGCAGACAGACAGGGGTGGAGACCCAGTACTTC. The full variable domain, with the rest looked up from reference TRBV15 and TRBJ2-5, is DAMVIQNPRYQVTQFGKPVTLSCSQTLNHNVMYWYQQKSSQAPKLLFHYYDKDFNNEADTPDNFQSRRPNTSFCFLDIRSPGLGDTAMYLCATSRQTGVETQYFGPGTRLLVL.

The chain is built from TRBV11-3 and TRBJ1-6; 10 bases match TRBD1. The junction had 4 bases not matched to a gene; V was cut back by 6 bases and J by 8 bases. CDR1 and CDR2 from the germline V gene are SGHNT and YENEEA. The CDR3 is made up of 14 amino acids. The DNA for the CDR3 is TGTGCCAGCAGGGCCGGGACAGGGGATTCACCCCTCCACTTT. Encoded protein: CASRAGTGDSPLHF.

The chain is built from TRBV6-7 and TRBJ2-1; 7 bases are a match to TRBD2. TRBV6-7 belongs to the ORF category, with a function that is uncertain. The trim removed 11 bases at V and 4 bases at J, leaving 11 bases unmatched. This CDR3 is built from 14 residues. This chain's CDR3 is CAPSPGLRYNEQFF. The CDR3 DNA is TGTGCCCCTTCACCGGGACTAAGGTACAATGAGCAGTTCTTC.

This clone was observed a single time. The chain has TRBV6-1 and TRBJ2-5; unclear D gene. This CDR3 has 15 amino acids. V lost 4 bases and J 4 bases, leaving 16 bases between the germline ends. Germline values: CDR1 MNHNS, CDR2 SASEGT. The CDR3 sequence is CASSGRLVRGETQYF. For the CDR3, the DNA is TGTGCCAGCAGTGGACGACTCGTCAGAGGAGAGACCCAGTACTTC.

The chain carries TRBV5-6 and TRBJ1-5; TRBD1 matches at 9 bases. Germline-derived CDR1 and CDR2 are SGHDT and YYEEEE. V dropped 6 bases and J dropped 2; count of bases not matched to a gene: 15. CDR3 length equals 18 residues. This CDR3 is CASTAGTGHRVGNQPQHF. The DNA for the CDR3 is TGTGCCAGCACCGCCGGGACAGGGCATAGAGTGGGCAATCAGCCCCAGCATTTT. Drawing the rest from reference TRBV5-6 and TRBJ1-5, the complete variable domain is DAGVTQSPTHLIKTRGQQVTLRCSPKSGHDTVSWYQQALGQGPQFIFQYYEEEERQRGNFPDRFSGHQFPNYSSELNVNALLLGDSALYLCASTAGTGHRVGNQPQHFGDGTRLSIL.

This rearrangement joins TRBV7-9 to TRBJ2-3, with D maybe TRBD2 (5 bases). CDR1 SEHNR and CDR2 FQNEAQ come from the germline V gene (reference sequence). This CDR3 has 18 residues. Trimming shortened V by 2 bases and J by 4 bases, and 22 bases separated the two germline ends. CDR3 residues: CASSLSDAGLDPSDTQYF. The CDR3 DNA is TGTGCCAGCAGCTTATCCGACGCGGGCCTGGACCCCTCAGATACGCAGTATTTT.

The V call is TRBV11-3, the J call TRBJ2-1; 11 nucleotides agree with TRBD1. Per germline, CDR1 SGHNT and CDR2 YENEEA. This CDR3 is 16 amino acids long. Germline trimming cut 1 base from V and 7 bases from J; bases unmatched to any gene: 6. The CDR3 DNA follows: TGTGCCAGCAGCTTAGGGGGGACAGGGGGAGTGAATGAGCAGTTCTTC. Translating gives CASSLGGTGGVNEQFF.

The chain joins TRBV6-1 to TRBJ1-5; D unresolved. V was clipped by 1 base and J by 3 bases, with 7 bases between them. The CDR3 runs 14 residues. Germline CDR1 is MNHNS and CDR2 is SASEGT. Written as DNA, the CDR3 is TGTGCCAGCAGTGAAGGACTCCTCAATCAGCCCCAGCATTTT. This sequence encodes CASSEGLLNQPQHF.

The chain couples TRBV7-2 to TRBJ2-7; D might be TRBD2 (7 bases). Germline CDR1 reads SGHTA; CDR2 reads FQGNSA. Between the trimmed V and J ends, which lost 4 bases and 4 bases, there was a span of 14 bases. This CDR3 has 14 amino acids. CDR3 loop: CASSSGGGPYEQYF. CDR3 nucleotides: TGTGCCAGCAGCTCCGGCGGGGGCCCTTACGAGCAGTACTTC.

V and J are TRBV6-4 and TRBJ2-7; 9 bases are shared with TRBD1. The V gene's germline CDR1 is MRHNA and CDR2 SNTAGT. The CDR3 runs 16 residues. The V gene end was trimmed by 7 bases and the J gene end by 0 bases; junction bases not matched to a gene: 10. The CDR3 region is CASTHRDRENSYEQYF. CDR3 sequence (DNA): TGTGCCAGCACTCACCGGGACAGGGAGAACTCCTACGAGCAGTACTTC.

This chain joins TRBV2 and TRBJ1-1; D remains unclear. Deletions cut 0 bases from V and 6 bases from J, with 8 bases between. CDR1 and CDR2 (germline): SNHLY, FYNNEI. The CDR3 has 13 amino acids. CDR3 in DNA: TGTGCCAGCAGTGAAGCTCGGAGGGCTGAAGCTTTCTTT. Translation: CASSEARRAEAFF.

The CDR3 region is CASILGGRQFF. The CDR3 nucleotides read TGTGCCAGCATCCTCGGGGGAAGGCAGTTCTTC. The chain joins TRBV27 to TRBJ2-1; tentative D call: TRBD2 (6 bases). The germline V and J ends were trimmed by 7 bases and 12 bases, with 13 bases remaining between them. The CDR3 consists of 11 residues. CDR1 is MNHEY and CDR2 is SMNVEV in the germline V gene (reference sequence).

Details on this clone: Different DNA sequences within this sample yield the same CDR3. The V and J genes are TRBV2 and TRBJ2-3; no definite D call. V shed 1 base and J shed 0 bases, with 5 bases lying between them. Germline V gives CDR1 SNHLY, CDR2 FYNNEI. The CDR3 covers 14 residues. CDR3 bases: TGTGCCAGCAGTGAAGGGTTAAGCACAGATACGCAGTATTTT. It encodes CASSEGLSTDTQYF.

The chain carries TRBV23-1 and TRBJ1-4, with D maybe TRBD1 (5 bases). TRBV23-1 belongs to the ORF category, with a function that is uncertain. V dropped 2 bases and J dropped 6 bases, with 10 bases sitting between them. The CDR3 is 14 residues long. In nucleotides, the CDR3 is TGCGCCAGCAGTCAAGCAGGGCTCGATGAAAAACTGTTTTTT. Translation gives CASSQAGLDEKLFF.

The rearrangement joins TRBV18 to TRBJ1-1; TRBD1 agrees at 9 bases. Per germline, CDR1 KGHSH and CDR2 LQKENI. The CDR3 is 14 residues long. The V segment lost 5 bases and the J segment 5 bases; nucleotides outside the gene matches: 6. The CDR3 here is CASSKQGAETEAFF. CDR3 sequence (DNA): TGTGCCAGCTCAAAACAGGGGGCCGAAACTGAAGCTTTCTTT.

The rearrangement uses TRBV30 and TRBJ1-5, with a tentative D call TRBD1 (5 bases). The CDR3 totals 15 residues. Germline CDR1 GTSNPN, CDR2 SVGIG (reference sequence). V was pared by 2 bases and J by 0 bases, with 11 bases between. CDR3: CAWSRDGYSNQPQHF. For the CDR3, the DNA is TGTGCCTGGAGTCGGGACGGATATAGCAATCAGCCCCAGCATTTT.

V usage is TRBV5-5 and J usage is TRBJ2-3; D gene unclear. Germline V gives CDR1 SGHKS, CDR2 YYEKEE (reference sequence). The CDR3 consists of 15 residues. V was shortened by 4 bases and J by 0 bases, with 12 bases between the two germline ends. CDR3: CASSLRTASTDTQYF. CDR3 DNA: TGTGCCAGCAGCCTAAGGACGGCTAGCACAGATACGCAGTATTTT.

The rearrangement joins TRBV11-2 to TRBJ1-2; TRBD1 might be the D (5 bases). CDR3 length: 13 amino acids. Germline CDR1 SGHAT, CDR2 FQNNGV. Trimming took 5 bases from V and 2 from J, leaving 9 bases between them. The DNA of the CDR3 is TGTGCCAGCAGCACGGGACCCAACTATGGCTACACCTTC. Amino acid sequence: CASSTGPNYGYTF.

The gene calls are TRBV6-1 and TRBJ1-5; D not resolved. The CDR3 length is 18 residues. V shed 2 bases and J shed 5 bases, with 22 bases lying between them. Per germline, CDR1 MNHNS and CDR2 SASEGT. CDR3 region: CASSESPPSRERDQPQHF. DNA of the CDR3: TGTGCCAGCAGTGAAAGCCCCCCCTCGAGGGAGCGGGATCAGCCCCAGCATTTT.

This chain joins TRBV6-5 and TRBJ1-4; possibly TRBD1 for D (5 bases). V was pared by 6 bases and J by 2 bases, with 7 bases between. Germline V lookup: CDR1 MNHEY, CDR2 SVGAGI. The CDR3 loop spans 13 amino acids. CDR3 DNA: TGTGCCAGCAGCGAGGGGACTAATGAAAAACTGTTTTTT. It codes for CASSEGTNEKLFF.

This chain uses TRBV7-6 with TRBJ1-3; D is unresolved. The CDR3 has 15 residues. V was clipped by 0 bases and J by 4 bases, with 10 bases between them. Germline CDR1 SGHVS, CDR2 FNYEAQ. Written as DNA, the CDR3 is TGTGCCAGCAGCTTAGCAGTGAAATCGGGAAACACCATATATTTT. Its protein is CASSLAVKSGNTIYF.

The chain employs TRBV5-6 and TRBJ2-3; no firm D call. The CDR3 contains 15 residues. Germline-derived CDR1 and CDR2 are SGHDT and YYEEEE. V was pared by 1 base and J by 0 bases, with 9 bases between. The CDR3 reads CASSLLPESTDTQYF. The DNA of the CDR3 is TGTGCCAGCAGCTTGTTACCGGAAAGCACAGATACGCAGTATTTT.

V usage is TRBV27 and J usage is TRBJ1-5; D call uncertain. Germline CDR1 reads MNHEY; CDR2 reads SMNVEV (reference sequence). The CDR3 loop spans 14 amino acids. V was shortened by 5 bases and J by 7 bases, with 15 bases between the two germline ends. CDR3 coding DNA: TGTGCCAGCAGTCCCCGTGAGGTTAACCAGCCCCAGCATTTT. Translating it yields CASSPREVNQPQHF.